This is a list of T cell receptor beta chains from one sample in a study of T cells in Graves' hyperthyroidism and ophthalmopathy. MiXCR, applied by TCRdb to the multiplex PCR reads, yields one record per CDR3 protein. The profile covers over 450,000 distinct CDR3 sequences, with roughly an eighth appearing a single time and 15% to 20% taken by the ten largest. Sequencing was done on a sample of blood. The receptors were gathered from a woman aged 18-30 years with Graves' hyperthyroidism. CDR3s include the opening cysteine and the closing phenylalanine or tryptophan. A D gene is named only where the DNA matches it firmly. Clone size is shown for a subset of rows, as once, few, many or a class of expanded clone.

>TRBJ2-7|-|TRBV11-3|many
TGTGCCAGCAGCCGTCTCTATGAGCTAACCTACGAGCAGTACTTC
CASSRLYELTYEQYF
>TRBJ1-1|TRBD1|TRBV6-2/TRBV6-3|-
TGTGCCAGCAGTCGCACTCGACAGGGCGGTGCTTTCTTT
CASSRTRQGGAFF
>TRBJ2-5|TRBD2|TRBV7-9|many
TGTGCCAGCAGCCTAGCGGGAGGCCTTGAGACCCAGTACTTC
CASSLAGGLETQYF
>TRBJ2-5|TRBD1|TRBV7-2|many
TGTGCCAGCAGCGACGGCGCAGGGGGCTTAGAGACCCAGTACTTC
CASSDGAGGLETQYF
>TRBJ1-6|-|TRBV12-3/TRBV12-4|-
TGTGCCAGCAGTCCGGGGCAGGGTGGGAACAATTCACCCCTCCACTTT
CASSPGQGGNNSPLHF
>TRBJ1-1|-|TRBV5-1|many
TGCGCCAGCAACGAGGGGTTTACCCCTGAAGCTTTCTTT
CASNEGFTPEAFF
>TRBJ1-2|TRBD1|TRBV30|many
TGTGCCTGGAGAGGGGACAGGCACTTGGGCTACACCTTC
CAWRGDRHLGYTF
>TRBJ1-1|TRBD1|TRBV6-1|-
TGTGCCAGCACAGGACAGGGTAACACTGAAGCTTTCTTT
CASTGQGNTEAFF
>TRBJ2-2|TRBD2|TRBV18|-
TGTGCCAGCTCACCAGCCACGAACCCGGGACTAGCAGTCACCGGGGAGCTGTTTTTT
CASSPATNPGLAVTGELFF
>TRBJ2-7|-|TRBV2|many
TGTGCCAGCAGTCTCGAGTTCTACGAGCAGTACTTC
CASSLEFYEQYF
>TRBJ2-3|-|TRBV24-1|many
TGTGCCACCAGTGATCCGCTTCTGGGGGCAGATACGCAGTATTTT
CATSDPLLGADTQYF
>TRBJ2-1|-|TRBV20-1|-
TGCAGTGCTCGGACCCGCTACAATGAGCAGTTCTTC
CSARTRYNEQFF
>TRBJ2-3|-|TRBV9|many
TGTGCCAGCAGCGTAGTGGGGACCTTAACAGATACGCAGTATTTT
CASSVVGTLTDTQYF
>TRBJ2-2|-|TRBV7-3|many
TGTGCCAGCAGCTCGAATAGCCACGGGGAGCTGTTTTTT
CASSSNSHGELFF
>TRBJ2-2|-|TRBV5-5|few
TGTGCCAGCAGCGTGAGGGGGGAGCAGGGCACCGGGGAGCTGTTTTTT
CASSVRGEQGTGELFF
>TRBJ1-1|-|TRBV29-1|many
TGCAGCGTTGCCGAGTTGTTAGCTTTCTTT
CSVAELLAFF
>TRBJ2-7|TRBD2|TRBV20-1|few
TGCAGTGCTAGAGCCCCAGCGGGAGTAGCCTACGAGCAGTACTTC
CSARAPAGVAYEQYF
>TRBJ1-1|TRBD1|TRBV30|many
TGTGCCTGGAGTGTACGGACAGGGCCATTGAACACTGAAGCTTTCTTT
CAWSVRTGPLNTEAFF
>TRBJ1-1|-|TRBV12-3/TRBV12-4|many
TGTGCCAGCAGTTTATTGGGGGCGGAAGCTTTCTTT
CASSLLGAEAFF
>TRBJ1-1|-|TRBV2|many
TGTGCCAGAACCTTCTGGGGAAACACTGAAGCTTTCTTT
CARTFWGNTEAFF
>TRBJ2-1|TRBD2|TRBV19|many
TGTGCCAGTAGTCCCTCAGCGGGAGCCTTCAATGAGCAGTTCTTC
CASSPSAGAFNEQFF
>TRBJ2-1|TRBD2|TRBV6-2/TRBV6-3|many
TGTGCCAGCAGTTTGGAGCTAGCGGGAAACTACAATGAGCAGTTCTTC
CASSLELAGNYNEQFF
>TRBJ1-6|TRBD1|TRBV29-1|-
TGCAGCACCAGACAGGGTTCGGATAATTCACCCCTCCACTTT
CSTRQGSDNSPLHF
>TRBJ2-2|-|TRBV3-1|many
TGTGCCAGCAGCCAGGGACCGAACACCGGGGAGCTGTTTTTT
CASSQGPNTGELFF
>TRBJ1-1|-|TRBV15|-
TGTGCCACCAGCAAAGGAATAAAGGAAACTGAAGCTTTCTTT
CATSKGIKETEAFF
>TRBJ2-2|TRBD2|TRBV3-1|few
TGTGCCAGCAGCGACCGAGGGAGGAGCGGGAGTCCCACCGGGGAGCTGTTTTTT
CASSDRGRSGSPTGELFF
>TRBJ1-4|-|TRBV5-1|few
TGCGCCAGCAGCCCGCCGGGCCAGGGGCCGGGTGAAAAACTGTTTTTT
CASSPPGQGPGEKLFF
>TRBJ1-4|-|TRBV12-3/TRBV12-4|few
TGTGCCAGCAGTTTAGGTACAGGGGAAAAACTGTTTTTT
CASSLGTGEKLFF
>TRBJ2-2|-|TRBV7-7|-
TGTGCTAGCAGCTCTTCAAACAGACTAAACACCGGGGAGCTGTTTTTT
CASSSSNRLNTGELFF
>TRBJ1-5|TRBD1|TRBV5-8|many
TGTGCCAGCAGCTGGGCCGGACAGGGAAGCAATCAGCCCCAGCATTTT
CASSWAGQGSNQPQHF
>TRBJ2-7|-|TRBV12-3/TRBV12-4|many
TGTGCCAGCAGAAAAGCGGGCCTACAACCTAGGAGCTCCTACGAGCAGTACTTC
CASRKAGLQPRSSYEQYF
>TRBJ1-5|-|TRBV19|-
TGTGCCAGTAGTGCTGGACACCAGAGCAATCAGCCCCAGCATTTT
CASSAGHQSNQPQHF
>TRBJ2-7|TRBD2|TRBV7-6|-
TGTGCCAGCAAACTAGCGGCGGGCTACGAGCGGTACTTC
CASKLAAGYERYF
>TRBJ2-7|TRBD1|TRBV4-1|few
TGCGCCAGCAGCCACCCCGGGACAGGTACCTACGAGCAGTACTTC
CASSHPGTGTYEQYF
>TRBJ2-3|-|TRBV19|-
TGTGCCAGTAGTGCGTCGTGGGACCCTAGCACAGATACGCAGTATTTT
CASSASWDPSTDTQYF
>TRBJ2-1|TRBD2|TRBV20-1|few
TGCAGTGCAGAAACTAGCGGGCTCACCTACAATGAGCAGTTCTTC
CSAETSGLTYNEQFF
>TRBJ1-1|-|TRBV11-3|many
TGTGCCAGCAGCTTAGAAGACACTGAAGCTTTCTTT
CASSLEDTEAFF
>TRBJ1-1|-|TRBV7-9|many
TGTGCCAGCAGCCTACGGGGCGAAAGGGCTTTCTTT
CASSLRGERAFF
>TRBJ2-3|TRBD2|TRBV5-1|many
TGCGCCAGCAGCGTGAATGCAGCGGGGCCCACAGATACGCAGTATTTT
CASSVNAAGPTDTQYF
>TRBJ2-2|-|TRBV7-3|-
TGTGCCAGCAGCTCCAAGATAGCGGAAACCGGGGAGCTGTTTTTT
CASSSKIAETGELFF
>TRBJ2-2|TRBD1|TRBV27|many
TGTGCCAGCAGTTCTGGGTTGAGACAGGGGTACACCGGGGAGCTGTTTTTT
CASSSGLRQGYTGELFF
>TRBJ1-1|-|TRBV29-1|-
TGCAGCGCTCGGACACCCGGGTCTACTGAAGCTTTCTTT
CSARTPGSTEAFF
>TRBJ1-4|TRBD1|TRBV5-1|many
TGCGCCAGCAGCTTGGGACAGGGAAGTGGCGAAAAACTGTTTTTT
CASSLGQGSGEKLFF
>TRBJ2-3|-|TRBV5-1|many
TGCGCCAGCAGCTTGGCGGCTGCGCCTAGCACAGATACGCAGTATTTT
CASSLAAAPSTDTQYF